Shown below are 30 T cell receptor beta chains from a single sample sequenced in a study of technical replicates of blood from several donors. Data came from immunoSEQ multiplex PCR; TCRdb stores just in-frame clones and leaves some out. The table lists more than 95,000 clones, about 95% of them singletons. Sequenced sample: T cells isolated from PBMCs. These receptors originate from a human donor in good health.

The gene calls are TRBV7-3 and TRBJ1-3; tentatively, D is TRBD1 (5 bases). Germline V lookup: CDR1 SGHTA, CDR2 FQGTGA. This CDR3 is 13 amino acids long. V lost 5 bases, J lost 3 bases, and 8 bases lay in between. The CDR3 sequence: CASSRQFGNTIYF. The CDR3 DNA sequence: TGTGCCAGCAGCCGACAGTTTGGAAACACCATATATTTT.

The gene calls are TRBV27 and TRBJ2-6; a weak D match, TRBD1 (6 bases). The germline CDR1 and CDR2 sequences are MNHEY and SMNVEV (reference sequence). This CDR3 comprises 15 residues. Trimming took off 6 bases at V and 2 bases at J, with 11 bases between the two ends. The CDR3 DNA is TGTGCCAGCAGGCAGAAGGGGGCTGGGGCCAACGTCCTGACTTTC. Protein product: CASRQKGAGANVLTF.

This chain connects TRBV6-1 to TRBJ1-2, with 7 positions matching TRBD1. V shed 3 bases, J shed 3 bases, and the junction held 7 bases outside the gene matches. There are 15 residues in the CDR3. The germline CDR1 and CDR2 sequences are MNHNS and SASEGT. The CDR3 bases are TGTGCCAGCAGTGACTTAGGGGGCGCCTACTATGGCTACACCTTC. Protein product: CASSDLGGAYYGYTF.

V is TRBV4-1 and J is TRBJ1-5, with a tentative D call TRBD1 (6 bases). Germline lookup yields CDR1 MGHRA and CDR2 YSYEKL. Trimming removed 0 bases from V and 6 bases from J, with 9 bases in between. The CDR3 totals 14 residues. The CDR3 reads CASSQEGGRQPQHF. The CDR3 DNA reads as TGCGCCAGCAGCCAAGAAGGGGGACGTCAGCCCCAGCATTTT.

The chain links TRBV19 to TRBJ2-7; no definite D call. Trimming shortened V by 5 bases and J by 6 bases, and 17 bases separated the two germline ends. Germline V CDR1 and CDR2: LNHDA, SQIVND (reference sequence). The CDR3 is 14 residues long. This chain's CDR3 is CASSPDSPLGEQYF. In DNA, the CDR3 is TGTGCCAGTAGTCCTGACTCTCCCCTGGGCGAGCAGTACTTC.

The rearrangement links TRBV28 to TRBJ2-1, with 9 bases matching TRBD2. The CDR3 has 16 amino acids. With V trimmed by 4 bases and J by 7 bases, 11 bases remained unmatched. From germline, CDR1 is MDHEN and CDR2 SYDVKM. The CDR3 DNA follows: TGTGCCAGCAGTTCCCTTGAGCGGGGGGTTATTAATGAGCAGTTCTTC. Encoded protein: CASSSLERGVINEQFF.

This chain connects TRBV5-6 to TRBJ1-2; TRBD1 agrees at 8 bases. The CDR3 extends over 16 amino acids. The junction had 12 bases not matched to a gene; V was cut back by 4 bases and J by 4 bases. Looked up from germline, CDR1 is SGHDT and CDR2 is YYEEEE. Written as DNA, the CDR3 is TGTGCCAGCAGCCCTTATGGGGACAGGTCGTCCTATGGCTACACCTTC. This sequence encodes CASSPYGDRSSYGYTF.

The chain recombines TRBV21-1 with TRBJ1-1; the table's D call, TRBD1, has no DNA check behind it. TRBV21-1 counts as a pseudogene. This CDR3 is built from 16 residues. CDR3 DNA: TGTGCCAGCAGCAAAACAAGGGACAGGCTGAACACTGAAGCTTTCTTT. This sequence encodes CASSKTRDRLNTEAFF.

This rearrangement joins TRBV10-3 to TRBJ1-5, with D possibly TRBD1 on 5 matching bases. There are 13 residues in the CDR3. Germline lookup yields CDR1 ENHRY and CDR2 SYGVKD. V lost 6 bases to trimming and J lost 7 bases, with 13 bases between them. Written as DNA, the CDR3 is TGTGCCATCAGCGTTGGGGGGAGCCAGCCCCAGCATTTT. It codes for CAISVGGSQPQHF.

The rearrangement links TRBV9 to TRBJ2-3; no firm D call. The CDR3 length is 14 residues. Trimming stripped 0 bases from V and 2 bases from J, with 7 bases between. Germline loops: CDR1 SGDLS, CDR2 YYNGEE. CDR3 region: CASSVDRYTDTQYF. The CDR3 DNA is TGTGCCAGCAGCGTAGATAGATACACAGATACGCAGTATTTT.

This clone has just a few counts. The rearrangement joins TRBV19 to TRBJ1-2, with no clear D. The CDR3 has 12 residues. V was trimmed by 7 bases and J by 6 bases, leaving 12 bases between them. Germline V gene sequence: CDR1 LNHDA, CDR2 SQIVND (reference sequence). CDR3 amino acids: CASTTTANGYTF. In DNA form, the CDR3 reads TGTGCCAGTACTACCACCGCTAATGGCTACACCTTC.

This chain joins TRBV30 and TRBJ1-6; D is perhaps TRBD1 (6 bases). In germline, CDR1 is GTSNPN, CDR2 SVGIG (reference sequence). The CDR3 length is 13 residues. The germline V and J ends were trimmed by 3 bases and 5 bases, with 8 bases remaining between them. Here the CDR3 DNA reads TGTGCCTGGAGATACAGGGATAATTCACCCCTCCACTTT. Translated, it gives CAWRYRDNSPLHF. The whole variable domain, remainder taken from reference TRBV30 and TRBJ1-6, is SQTIHQWPATLVQPVGSPLSLECTVEGTSNPNLYWYRQAAGRGLQLLFYSVGIGQISSEVPQNLSASRPQDRQFILSSKKLLLSDSGFYLCAWRYRDNSPLHFGNGTRLTVT.

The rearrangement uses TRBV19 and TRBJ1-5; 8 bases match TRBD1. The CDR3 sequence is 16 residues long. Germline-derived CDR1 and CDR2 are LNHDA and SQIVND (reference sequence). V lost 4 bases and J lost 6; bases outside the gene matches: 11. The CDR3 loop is CASSTGQGIRSQPQHF. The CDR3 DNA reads TGTGCCAGTAGTACTGGACAGGGCATTCGGTCTCAGCCCCAGCATTTT.

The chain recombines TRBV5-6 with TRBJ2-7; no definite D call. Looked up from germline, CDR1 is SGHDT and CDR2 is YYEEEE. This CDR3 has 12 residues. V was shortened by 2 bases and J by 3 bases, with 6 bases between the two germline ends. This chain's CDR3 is CASSFTSYEQYF. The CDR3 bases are TGTGCCAGCAGCTTCACCAGCTACGAGCAGTACTTC.

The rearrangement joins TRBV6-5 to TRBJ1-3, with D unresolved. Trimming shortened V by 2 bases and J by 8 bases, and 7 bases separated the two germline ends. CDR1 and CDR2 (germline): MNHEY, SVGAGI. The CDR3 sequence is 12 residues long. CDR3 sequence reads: CASSYPSHTIYF. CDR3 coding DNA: TGTGCCAGCAGTTACCCTTCCCACACCATATATTTT.

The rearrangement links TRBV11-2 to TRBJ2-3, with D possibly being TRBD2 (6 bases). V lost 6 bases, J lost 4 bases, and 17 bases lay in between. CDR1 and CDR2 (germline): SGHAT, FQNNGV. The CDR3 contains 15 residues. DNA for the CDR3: TGTGCCAGCAGTTTCGTCGGACTACCTCCAGATACGCAGTATTTT. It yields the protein CASSFVGLPPDTQYF. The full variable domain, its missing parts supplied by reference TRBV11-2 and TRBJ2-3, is EAGVAQSPRYKIIEKRQSVAFWCNPISGHATLYWYQQILGQGPKLLIQFQNNGVVDDSQLPKDRFSAERLKGVDSTLKIQPAKLEDSAVYLCASSFVGLPPDTQYFGPGTRLTVL.

CDR3 sequence (DNA): TGTGCCAGCAGTCCAGAGGGTAGCATTAATGAAAAACTGTTTTTT. It yields the protein CASSPEGSINEKLFF. The chain joins TRBV28 to TRBJ1-4; D not resolved. Germline lookup yields CDR1 MDHEN and CDR2 SYDVKM. The CDR3 is 15 residues long. V lost 5 bases and J 4 bases, leaving 14 bases between the germline ends.

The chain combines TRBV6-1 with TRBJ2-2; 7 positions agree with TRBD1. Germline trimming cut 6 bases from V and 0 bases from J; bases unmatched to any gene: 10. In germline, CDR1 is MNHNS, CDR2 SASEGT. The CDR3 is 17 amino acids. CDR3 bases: TGTGCCAGCAGGGAAAAGACAGGGATCGCGAACACCGGGGAGCTGTTTTTT. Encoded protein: CASREKTGIANTGELFF.

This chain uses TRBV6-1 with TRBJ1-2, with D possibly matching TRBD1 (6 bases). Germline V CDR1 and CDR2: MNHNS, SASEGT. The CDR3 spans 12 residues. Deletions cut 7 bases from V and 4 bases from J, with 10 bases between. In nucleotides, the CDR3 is TGTGCCAGCAAGGGGGACATCTATGGCTACACCTTC. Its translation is CASKGDIYGYTF.

As DNA, the CDR3 is TGTGCCATCTCGTCGGATACCGGCGTGAGGTTTCACGAGCAGTACTTC. Its protein is CAISSDTGVRFHEQYF. The chain couples TRBV7-9 to TRBJ2-7; D is undetermined. Germline CDR1 reads SEHNR; CDR2 reads FQNEAQ (reference sequence). The CDR3 has 16 amino acids. V lost 10 bases and J 5 bases, leaving 27 bases between the germline ends.

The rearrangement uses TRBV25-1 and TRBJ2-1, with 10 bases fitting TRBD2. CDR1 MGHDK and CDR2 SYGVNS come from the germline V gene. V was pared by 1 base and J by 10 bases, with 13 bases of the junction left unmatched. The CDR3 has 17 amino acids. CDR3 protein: CASSELGADGLAEEQFF. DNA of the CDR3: TGTGCCAGCAGTGAATTAGGTGCCGACGGACTAGCGGAAGAGCAGTTCTTC.

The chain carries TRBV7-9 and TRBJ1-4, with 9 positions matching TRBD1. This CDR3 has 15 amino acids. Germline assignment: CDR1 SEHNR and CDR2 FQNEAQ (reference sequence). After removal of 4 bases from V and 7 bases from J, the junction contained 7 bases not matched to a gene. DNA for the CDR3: TGTGCCAGCAGCTCGTCGGGACAGGGCGGTGAAAAACTGTTTTTT. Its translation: CASSSSGQGGEKLFF.

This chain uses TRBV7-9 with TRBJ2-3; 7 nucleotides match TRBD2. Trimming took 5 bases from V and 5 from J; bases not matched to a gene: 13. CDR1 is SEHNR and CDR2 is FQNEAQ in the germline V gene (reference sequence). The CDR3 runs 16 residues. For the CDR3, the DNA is TGTGCCAGCAGCCTCCTGGGGCGGGAGCCGAAAGATACGCAGTATTTT. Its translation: CASSLLGREPKDTQYF.

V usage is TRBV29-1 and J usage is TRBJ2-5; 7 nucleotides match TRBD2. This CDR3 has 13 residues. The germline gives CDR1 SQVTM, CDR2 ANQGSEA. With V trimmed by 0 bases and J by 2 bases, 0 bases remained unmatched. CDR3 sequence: CSVEEGGQETQYF. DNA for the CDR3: TGCAGCGTTGAAGAGGGGGGGCAAGAGACCCAGTACTTC.

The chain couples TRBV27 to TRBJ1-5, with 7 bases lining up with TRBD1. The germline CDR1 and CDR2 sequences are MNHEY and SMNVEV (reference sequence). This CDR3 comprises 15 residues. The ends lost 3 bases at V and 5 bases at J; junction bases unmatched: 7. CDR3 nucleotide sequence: TGTGCCAGCAGTTTCTTCGCTACAGGGGATCAGCCCCAGCATTTT. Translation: CASSFFATGDQPQHF.

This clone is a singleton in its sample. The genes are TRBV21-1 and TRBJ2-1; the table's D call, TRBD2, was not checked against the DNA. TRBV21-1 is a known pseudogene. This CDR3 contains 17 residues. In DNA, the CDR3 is TGTGCCAGGAGGTCCACTCTCTTCCCTAGCGGGACTAATGAGCAGTTCTTC. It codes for CARRSTLFPSGTNEQFF.

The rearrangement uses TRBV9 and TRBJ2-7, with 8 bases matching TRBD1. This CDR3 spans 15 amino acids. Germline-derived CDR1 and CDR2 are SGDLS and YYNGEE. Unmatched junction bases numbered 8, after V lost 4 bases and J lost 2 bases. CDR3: CASSPGTGSPYEQYF. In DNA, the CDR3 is TGTGCCAGCAGCCCCGGGACAGGTAGTCCCTACGAGCAGTACTTC.

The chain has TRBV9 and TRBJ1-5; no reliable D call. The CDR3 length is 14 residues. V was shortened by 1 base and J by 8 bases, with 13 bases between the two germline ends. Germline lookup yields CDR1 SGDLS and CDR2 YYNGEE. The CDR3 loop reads CASSVMPDKEPQHF. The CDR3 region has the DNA TGTGCCAGCAGCGTAATGCCAGACAAGGAGCCCCAGCATTTT.

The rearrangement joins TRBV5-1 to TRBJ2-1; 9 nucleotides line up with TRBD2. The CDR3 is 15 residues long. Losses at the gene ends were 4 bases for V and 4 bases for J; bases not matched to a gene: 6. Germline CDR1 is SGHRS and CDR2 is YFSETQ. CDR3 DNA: TGCGCCAGCAGCCCGGGCGGGGGGGCATACAATGAGCAGTTCTTC. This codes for CASSPGGGAYNEQFF.

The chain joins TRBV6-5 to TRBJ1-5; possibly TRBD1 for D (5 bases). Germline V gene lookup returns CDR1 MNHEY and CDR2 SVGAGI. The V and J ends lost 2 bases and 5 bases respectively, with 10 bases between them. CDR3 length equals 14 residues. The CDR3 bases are TGTGCCAGCAGTTACAGGGGAAAGGATCAGCCCCAGCATTTT. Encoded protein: CASSYRGKDQPQHF.